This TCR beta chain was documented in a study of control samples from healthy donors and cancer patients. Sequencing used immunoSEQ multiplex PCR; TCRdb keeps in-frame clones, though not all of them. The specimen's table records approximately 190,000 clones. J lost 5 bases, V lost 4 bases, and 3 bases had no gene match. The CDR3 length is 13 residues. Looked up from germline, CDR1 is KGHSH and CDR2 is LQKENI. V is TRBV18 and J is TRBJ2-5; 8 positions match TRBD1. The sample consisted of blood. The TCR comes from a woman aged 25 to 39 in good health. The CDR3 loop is CASSRTGSETQYF. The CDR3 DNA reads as TGTGCCAGCTCACGGACAGGGAGTGAGACCCAGTACTTC.